Presented here are 7 T cell receptor beta chains from one specimen sequenced in a study of OX40 agonist ivuxolimab in advanced cancers. Library creation used the immunoSEQ multiplex PCR assay. Not all clones reach the TCRdb copy of this immuneACCESS table, which keeps in-frame sequences only. Checked studies attribute under half of the gap to unresolved V genes and leave the rest unexplained. In this sample the table shows 65,000 to 95,000 clones, 85% to 90% of which occur a single time. The ten largest clones represent around 0.45% of the sample. The starting material was CD4+ or CD8+ T cells sorted from blood, obtained in a trial of the OX40 agonist ivuxolimab. These receptors were obtained from an adult with an advanced solid tumor such as melanoma, head and neck, liver or kidney cancer.

V and J are TRBV5-5 and TRBJ2-3; the D gene could be TRBD1 or TRBD2 (6 bases each). Germline V gene sequence: CDR1 SGHKS, CDR2 YYEKEE (reference sequence). This CDR3 has 15 amino acids. Trimming removed 10 bases at V and 1 base at J, with 19 bases between. The CDR3 sequence is CAGMGGPRGTDTQYF. The CDR3 DNA reads as TGTGCCGGGATGGGGGGCCCGCGAGGCACAGATACGCAGTATTTT.

The chain couples TRBV18 to TRBJ2-7; D could derive from TRBD1 or TRBD2 (6 bases each). Per the germline V gene, CDR1 is KGHSH and CDR2 is LQKENI. This CDR3 has 16 amino acids. Trimming removed 6 bases from V and 2 bases from J, with 20 bases in between. The CDR3 sequence: CASSPLKDGGTYEQYF. As DNA, the CDR3 is TGTGCCAGCTCCCCATTAAAGGACGGGGGCACCTACGAGCAGTACTTC. Variable domain in full (rest from reference TRBV18 and TRBJ2-7): NAGVMQNPRHLVRRRGQEARLRCSPMKGHSHVYWYRQLPEEGLKFMVYLQKENIIDESGMPKERFSAEFPKEGPSILRIQQVVRGDSAAYFCASSPLKDGGTYEQYFGPGTRLTVT.

V gene TRBV7-2 combines with J gene TRBJ2-5; 14 bases line up with TRBD2. There are 17 residues in the CDR3. Per germline, CDR1 SGHTA and CDR2 FQGNSA. V gave up 1 base and J gave up 5 bases; unmatched junction bases: 6. The CDR3: CASSLVGTSGGGETQYF. CDR3 sequence (DNA): TGTGCCAGCAGCTTAGTGGGGACTAGCGGGGGCGGGGAGACCCAGTACTTC.

This chain joins TRBV11-2 and TRBJ1-3, with D unclear. This CDR3 region has 15 residues. Trimming removed 5 bases at V and 1 base at J, with 12 bases between. Looked up from germline, CDR1 is SGHAT and CDR2 is FQNNGV. CDR3 sequence: CASSPRSLSGNTIYF. CDR3 nucleotide sequence: TGTGCCAGCAGCCCGCGTTCTCTTTCTGGAAACACCATATATTTT.

This sequence joins TRBV4-2 and TRBJ1-6, with D perhaps matching TRBD1 (6 bases). The ends were cut back, 0 bases at V and 5 bases at J, with 11 bases in the middle. Germline CDR1 is LGHNA and CDR2 is YNFKEQ. The CDR3 contains 16 residues. Here the CDR3 reads CASSQDRGRNNSPLHF. The CDR3 nucleotides read TGTGCCAGCAGCCAAGACAGGGGAAGAAATAATTCACCCCTCCACTTT.

A single count supports this clone. The rearrangement links TRBV6-4 to TRBJ2-3; 14 bases fit TRBD2. The J segment lost 8 bases and the V segment lost 6 bases, leaving 4 bases of the junction unmatched. CDR1 MRHNA and CDR2 SNTAGT come from the germline V gene. The CDR3 length is 14 residues. The DNA for the CDR3 is TGTGCCAGCAGCCGACTAGCGGGGGGGCGTACGCAGTATTTT. Translation: CASSRLAGGRTQYF.

V gene TRBV2 combines with J gene TRBJ2-1; tentatively, D is TRBD1 or TRBD2 (5 bases each). Germline-derived CDR1 and CDR2 are SNHLY and FYNNEI. Trimming removed 7 bases at V and 9 bases at J, with 16 bases between. This CDR3 is 13 amino acids long. The DNA of the CDR3 is TGTGCCAGCACCATCCGGTGGGGGAGTGAGCAGTTCTTC. Its translation: CASTIRWGSEQFF.